Below, 28 T cell receptor beta chains from the same sample are listed, as sequenced in a study of identical twins. MiXCR, run by TCRdb on the 5' RACE reads, gives a single entry per CDR3 protein. This table has 400,000 to 550,000 distinct CDR3 sequences, around 20% appearing once. These data also formed part of another study, on T cells expressing NK-cell markers.

The sample consisted of CD4+ T cells sorted from blood. The receptors come from a woman in her late teens or twenties in good health.

This clonotype occurred many times. The CDR3 reads CASSPRLLSYEQYF. The CDR3 bases are TGTGCCAGCAGTCCGCGCCTCTTAAGCTACGAGCAGTACTTC. V gene TRBV12-3 or TRBV12-4 combines with J gene TRBJ2-7; D gene ambiguous. The CDR3 loop spans 14 amino acids. V was clipped by 5 bases and J by 3 bases, with 14 bases between them.

The genes are TRBV6-5 and TRBJ1-1; D remains ambiguous. The CDR3 is 11 amino acids. The V end was cut by 7 bases, the J end by 1 base, with 4 bases between. Germline V gene data show CDR1 as MNHEY and CDR2 as SVGAGI. CDR3 coding DNA: TGTGCCAGCAAGAGGAACACTGAAGCTTTCTTT. It yields the protein CASKRNTEAFF.

The table lists this clonotype with a few counts. This chain joins TRBV7-2 and TRBJ2-1; TRBD1 might be the D (5 bases). V was clipped by 1 base and J by 6 bases, with 10 bases between them. CDR3 length: 14 amino acids. Germline CDR1 is SGHTA and CDR2 is FQGNSA. CDR3 amino acids: CASSLVDSPNEQFF. CDR3 coding DNA: TGTGCCAGCAGCTTAGTCGACAGTCCCAATGAGCAGTTCTTC.

The chain links TRBV20-1 to TRBJ2-1; D perhaps matches TRBD2 (6 bases). Germline lookup yields CDR1 DFQATT and CDR2 SNEGSKA (reference sequence). V shed 2 bases and J shed 6 bases, with 14 bases lying between them. This CDR3 has 14 amino acids. The DNA of the CDR3 is TGCAGTGCTAGACGGGGGAGTGCTCGCAATGAGCAGTTCTTC. As protein: CSARRGSARNEQFF.

This clonotype has ten or more counts. The rearrangement joins TRBV7-6 to TRBJ2-3; 7 nucleotides align to TRBD2. J lost 6 bases, V lost 0 bases, and 6 bases had no gene match. This CDR3 has 15 residues. Germline values: CDR1 SGHVS, CDR2 FNYEAQ. CDR3 residues: CASSLASAGWDTQYF. The CDR3 bases are TGTGCCAGCAGCTTAGCCTCAGCGGGGTGGGATACGCAGTATTTT.

The J gene is TRBJ2-3, the V gene TRBV20-1, with a tentative D call TRBD2 (5 bases). Per germline, CDR1 DFQATT and CDR2 SNEGSKA (reference sequence). The V gene lost 5 bases and the J gene lost 3 bases, with 12 bases spanning the gap. CDR3 length: 13 residues. CDR3 bases: TGCAGTGCTGGTGATCGGGGAACAGATACGCAGTATTTT. This sequence encodes CSAGDRGTDTQYF.

This clonotype appeared many times. V usage is TRBV20-1 and J usage is TRBJ2-1, with 8 positions matching TRBD2. The germline CDR1 and CDR2 sequences are DFQATT and SNEGSKA (reference sequence). The CDR3 is made up of 14 amino acids. After removal of 0 bases from V and 6 bases from J, the junction contained 4 bases not matched to a gene. CDR3 loop: CSARELAVLNEQFF. As DNA, the CDR3 is TGCAGTGCTAGAGAACTAGCGGTCCTCAATGAGCAGTTCTTC.

The rearrangement links TRBV7-6 to TRBJ1-6; D ambiguous. Germline V gene sequence: CDR1 SGHVS, CDR2 FNYEAQ. V dropped 6 bases and J dropped 5 bases, with 17 bases sitting between them. The CDR3 extends over 16 amino acids. In nucleotides, the CDR3 is TGTGCCAGCAGTCCCCGACCTAACCAACATAATTCACCCCTCCACTTT. This encodes CASSPRPNQHNSPLHF. Using reference TRBV7-6 and TRBJ1-6 for the parts outside the CDR3, the full variable domain is GAGVSQSPRYKVTKRGQDVALRCDPISGHVSLYWYRQALGQGPEFLTYFNYEAQQDKSGLPNDRFSAERPEGSISTLTIQRTEQRDSAMYRCASSPRPNQHNSPLHFGNGTRLTVT.

V usage is TRBV12-3 or TRBV12-4 and J usage is TRBJ2-7, with D unresolved. The germline V and J ends were trimmed by 3 bases and 9 bases, with 12 bases remaining between them. This CDR3 is 12 amino acids long. The CDR3 bases are TGTGCCAGCAGTTTTGGATTTCTCGTGCAGTACTTC. This codes for CASSFGFLVQYF.

The chain is built from TRBV20-1 and TRBJ2-7, with D possibly matching TRBD2 (7 bases). CDR1 is DFQATT and CDR2 is SNEGSKA in the germline V gene (reference sequence). V lost 3 bases and J 5 bases, leaving 14 bases between the germline ends. There are 13 residues in the CDR3. The CDR3 sequence is CSASAGALDEQYF. CDR3 nucleotides: TGCAGTGCTAGCGCGGGGGCGCTGGACGAGCAGTACTTC.

Written as DNA, the CDR3 is TGTGCCAGCGGACTAGACCCGATCGCCTACGAGCAGTACTTC. Residues: CASGLDPIAYEQYF. The gene calls are TRBV6-2 or TRBV6-3 and TRBJ2-7, with 7 bases fitting TRBD2. The germline V gene has CDR1 MNHEY and CDR2 SVGEGT. V was pared by 8 bases and J by 2 bases, with 9 bases of the junction left unmatched. CDR3 length: 14 residues.

Here the CDR3 reads CASRGTGVPNEQFF. The DNA for the CDR3 is TGTGCCAGCAGGGGGACAGGGGTTCCCAATGAGCAGTTCTTC. The genes are TRBV2 and TRBJ2-1, with 10 bases matching TRBD1. Losses at the gene ends were 6 bases for V and 6 bases for J; bases not matched to a gene: 5. CDR3 length equals 14 residues. Germline V CDR1 and CDR2: SNHLY, FYNNEI.

V and J are TRBV12-3 or TRBV12-4 and TRBJ1-1; the D gene is possibly TRBD1 (6 bases). The V end was cut by 6 bases, the J end by 3 bases, with 17 bases between. The CDR3 length is 15 residues. The CDR3 is CASRLQGWEDTEAFF. Written as DNA, the CDR3 is TGTGCCAGCAGGCTTCAGGGGTGGGAAGACACTGAAGCTTTCTTT.

The chain combines TRBV12-3 or TRBV12-4 with TRBJ2-7, with 7 positions matching TRBD1. CDR3 size: 15 residues. V lost 1 base to trimming and J lost 4 bases; unmatched junction nucleotides: 7. The CDR3 region is CASSLEGGKGYEQYF. The CDR3 DNA reads TGTGCCAGCAGTTTAGAAGGGGGCAAGGGGTACGAGCAGTACTTC.

The table lists this clonotype with many counts. This sequence joins TRBV12-3 or TRBV12-4 and TRBJ1-5; 12 nucleotides line up with TRBD1. The CDR3 extends over 15 amino acids. V shed 5 bases and J 6 bases; nucleotides not matched to a gene: 5. The DNA for the CDR3 is TGTGCCAGCAGTCACCGGGACAGGGGGCTTCAGCCCCAGCATTTT. Residues: CASSHRDRGLQPQHF.

This clonotype was observed a few times. The chain is built from TRBV12-3 or TRBV12-4 and TRBJ2-7, with a weak D call TRBD1 (5 bases). CDR3 length equals 15 residues. V gave up 3 bases and J gave up 1 base, with 13 bases separating them. In DNA, the CDR3 is TGTGCCAGCAGTTTCTTGACAGCCAGTTCCTACGAGCAGTACTTC. Translated: CASSFLTASSYEQYF.

This clonotype came up many times. The chain links TRBV12-3 or TRBV12-4 to TRBJ1-5; D is unclear. The CDR3 totals 14 residues. Trimming removed 1 base at V and 0 bases at J, with 4 bases between. The CDR3 is CASSLEASNQPQHF. CDR3 bases: TGTGCCAGCAGTTTAGAAGCTAGCAATCAGCCCCAGCATTTT.

V usage is TRBV5-1 and J usage is TRBJ2-3, with D perhaps TRBD1 (5 bases). Germline lookup yields CDR1 SGHRS and CDR2 YFSETQ. Trimming left V 1 base short and J 2 bases short, with 17 bases between. This CDR3 is built from 17 residues. The CDR3 reads CASSLKTATTFTDTQYF. The CDR3 DNA reads as TGCGCCAGCAGCTTGAAGACAGCCACCACCTTCACAGATACGCAGTATTTT.

The rearrangement joins TRBV21-1 to TRBJ2-7. TRBV21-1 is noted as a pseudogene. The CDR3 contains 12 residues. The CDR3 DNA is TGTGCCAGCATGCCAAGTTGGTACGAGCAGTACTTC. Its protein is CASMPSWYEQYF.

This chain connects TRBV7-2 to TRBJ2-7; TRBD1 matches at 8 bases. Germline-derived CDR1 and CDR2 are SGHTA and FQGNSA. The CDR3 is 15 residues long. Unmatched junction bases numbered 8, after V lost 1 base and J lost 6 bases. CDR3 sequence (DNA): TGTGCCAGCAGCTTAGGAAGGACAGGGTCCCTCGAGCAGTACTTC. The encoded protein is CASSLGRTGSLEQYF.

This clonotype has at least ten counts. CDR3 coding DNA: TGCAGTGCCCGCCGAGCGGGGGGGCCTTCCTACGAGCAGTACTTC. This sequence encodes CSARRAGGPSYEQYF. V gene TRBV20-1 combines with J gene TRBJ2-7, with 10 bases lining up with TRBD2. CDR3 size: 15 residues. V gave up 6 bases and J gave up 1 base; unmatched junction bases: 9. CDR1 and CDR2 from the germline V gene are DFQATT and SNEGSKA (reference sequence).

CDR3 loop: CASSVVPSAKSYEQYF. The CDR3 region has the DNA TGCGCCAGCAGCGTTGTACCTAGCGCAAAATCCTACGAGCAGTACTTC. The chain recombines TRBV4-3 with TRBJ2-7, with D tentatively TRBD2 (6 bases). Germline V gene lookup returns CDR1 LGHNA and CDR2 YSLEER. V shed 5 bases and J shed 1 base, with 18 bases lying between them. The length of the CDR3 is 16 residues.

This chain uses TRBV7-9 with TRBJ2-1; possibly TRBD2 for D (6 bases). Deletions cut 4 bases from V and 8 bases from J, with 15 bases between. Germline loops: CDR1 SEHNR, CDR2 FQNEAQ (reference sequence). There are 14 residues in the CDR3. CDR3 in amino acids: CASSSGTFSYEQFF. The CDR3 DNA is TGTGCCAGCAGCTCCGGGACTTTCAGCTATGAGCAGTTCTTC.

This clonotype was detected many times. V and J are TRBV5-1 and TRBJ1-2; D call uncertain. This CDR3 spans 14 amino acids. Germline V gives CDR1 SGHRS, CDR2 YFSETQ. V shed 4 bases and J shed 1 base, with 11 bases lying between them. The DNA for the CDR3 is TGCGCCAGCAGCCCCTCGGCGGTTAACTATGGCTACACCTTC. Translating gives CASSPSAVNYGYTF. Together with reference TRBV5-1 and TRBJ1-2, the CDR3 gives the full variable domain: KAGVTQTPRYLIKTRGQQVTLSCSPISGHRSVSWYQQTPGQGLQFLFEYFSETQRNKGNFPGRFSGRQFSNSRSEMNVSTLELGDSALYLCASSPSAVNYGYTFGSGTRLTVV.

This clonotype occurred a few times. The chain combines TRBV11-2 with TRBJ2-7; 7 bases line up with TRBD2. V lost 0 bases to trimming and J lost 1 base; unmatched junction nucleotides: 12. Germline loops: CDR1 SGHAT, CDR2 FQNNGV. CDR3 length equals 18 residues. The CDR3 is CASSLEVGGGTRSYEQYF. Written as DNA, the CDR3 is TGTGCCAGCAGCTTAGAGGTGGGCGGGGGTACTAGGTCCTACGAGCAGTACTTC. Variable domain in full (rest from reference TRBV11-2 and TRBJ2-7): EAGVAQSPRYKIIEKRQSVAFWCNPISGHATLYWYQQILGQGPKLLIQFQNNGVVDDSQLPKDRFSAERLKGVDSTLKIQPAKLEDSAVYLCASSLEVGGGTRSYEQYFGPGTRLTVT.

The V and J genes are TRBV3-1 and TRBJ2-1, with D maybe TRBD2 (5 bases). The germline V and J ends were trimmed by 4 bases and 9 bases, with 10 bases remaining between them. The CDR3 contains 12 residues. The germline CDR1 and CDR2 sequences are LGHDT and YNNKEL (reference sequence). CDR3 coding DNA: TGTGCCAGCAGCCTTCTAGGGAGTGAGCAGTTCTTC. Protein product: CASSLLGSEQFF.

A few counts support this clonotype. The chain recombines TRBV5-4 with TRBJ2-1, with 9 bases aligning to TRBD2. Germline trimming cut 2 bases from V and 2 bases from J; bases unmatched to any gene: 5. This CDR3 has 16 amino acids. Germline values: CDR1 SGHNT, CDR2 YYREEE (reference sequence). In DNA form, the CDR3 reads TGTGCCAGCAGCTTTGGCGGGGGGGCCCCCTACAATGAGCAGTTCTTC. Amino acids: CASSFGGGAPYNEQFF.

This clonotype was counted between two and nine times. The chain combines TRBV10-3 with TRBJ2-3; maybe TRBD1 (6 bases). V lost 6 bases to trimming and J lost 3 bases, with 7 bases between them. CDR1 and CDR2 (germline): ENHRY, SYGVKD. This CDR3 contains 12 residues. CDR3 nucleotide sequence: TGTGCCATCAGCGGACAGACAGATACGCAGTATTTT. It encodes CAISGQTDTQYF.